Presented here are 28 T cell receptor beta chains from one specimen sequenced in a study of human T cells and chemical hapten exposure. One entry per CDR3 protein results from TCRdb running MiXCR on the RACE reads. The sample includes 80,000 to 100,000 distinct CDR3 sequences, about a tenth of them seen just once. Time point indicated: pre-sensitization, week 0. Treatment: therapeutic diphenylcyclopropenone sensitization with weekly scalp DPC. The input for sequencing was whole blood, taken in connection with sensitization to the hapten diphenylcyclopropenone (DPC). The receptors originated from a woman aged 55-69 years with alopecia areata. Some clones in this sample may be carry-over from other donors' samples.

This clonotype turned up a few times. The V and J genes are TRBV5-1 and TRBJ2-1; D is unclear. The V and J ends lost 5 bases and 5 bases respectively, with 11 bases between them. Per the germline V gene, CDR1 is SGHRS and CDR2 is YFSETQ. CDR3 size: 13 residues. The CDR3 sequence is CASRKLGDNEQFF. The CDR3 coding sequence is TGCGCCAGCAGGAAACTGGGCGACAATGAGCAGTTCTTC.

The chain carries TRBV29-1 and TRBJ2-5; D is ambiguous. Trimming stripped 3 bases from V and 14 bases from J, with 16 bases between. The CDR3 runs to 11 residues. Germline-derived CDR1 and CDR2 are SQVTM and ANQGSEA. The CDR3 DNA is TGCAGCGTTGAGGTGAACGCGCGCTCCTACTTC. It translates to CSVEVNARSYF.

This clonotype was seen repeatedly, ten times or more. This chain links TRBV7-9 with TRBJ2-3, with D uncertain. The CDR3 totals 15 residues. The germline gives CDR1 SEHNR, CDR2 FQNEAQ (reference sequence). V lost 0 bases, J lost 2 bases, and 9 bases lay in between. The CDR3 sequence is CASSLAIITTDTQYF. The DNA for the CDR3 is TGTGCCAGCAGCTTAGCGATTATAACCACAGATACGCAGTATTTT. Full variable domain (rest looked up from reference TRBV7-9 and TRBJ2-3): DTGVSQNPRHKITKRGQNVTFRCDPISEHNRLYWYRQTLGQGPEFLTYFQNEAQLEKSRLLSDRFSAERPKGSFSTLEIQRTEQGDSAMYLCASSLAIITTDTQYFGPGTRLTVL.

This clonotype was detected only a few times. An end of the junction does not agree with germline; a read error may underlie this. The chain couples TRBV7-7 to TRBJ2-5; 13 bases are a match to TRBD2. In germline, CDR1 is SSHAT, CDR2 FNYEAQ (reference sequence). There are 16 residues in the CDR3. CDR3 sequence reads: CASSHRLAGGQETQYF. DNA of the CDR3: TGTGCTAGCAGCCACAGACTAGCGGGGGGACAAGAGACCCAGTACTTC.

This clonotype was detected many times. This sequence joins TRBV3-1 and TRBJ2-5, with D possibly TRBD1 on 5 matching bases. This CDR3 is 15 amino acids long. Trimming cost V 3 bases and J 0 bases, with 11 bases left between them. CDR1 and CDR2 (germline): LGHDT, YNNKEL (reference sequence). CDR3 amino acids: CASSQAGNNQETQYF. In nucleotides, the CDR3 is TGTGCCAGCAGCCAGGCAGGGAACAACCAAGAGACCCAGTACTTC.

At least ten counts were recorded for this clonotype. The chain couples TRBV21-1 to TRBJ1-1; TRBD1, the D gene given by the table, was not confirmed from the DNA. TRBV21-1 constitutes a pseudogene. This CDR3 contains 14 residues. CDR3: CASSQDKANTEAFF. CDR3 bases: TGTGCCAGCAGCCAGGACAAGGCGAACACTGAAGCTTTCTTT.

Ten or more counts support this clonotype. V gene TRBV20-1 combines with J gene TRBJ1-2, with D tentatively TRBD1 (5 bases). The germline CDR1 and CDR2 sequences are DFQATT and SNEGSKA (reference sequence). The CDR3 runs 12 residues. The CDR3 is CSVGTTRGGYTF. For the CDR3, the DNA is TGCAGCGTTGGGACCACCCGGGGCGGCTACACCTTC.

This clonotype was counted between two and nine times. The chain is built from TRBV6-2 or TRBV6-3 and TRBJ1-5, with D hard to call. From germline, CDR1 is MNHEY and CDR2 SVGEGT. V was clipped by 4 bases and J by 1 base, with 8 bases between them. There are 14 residues in the CDR3. The CDR3 DNA is TGTGCCAGCAGTTTAGGGCCAAGCAATCAGCCCCAGCATTTT. This codes for CASSLGPSNQPQHF.

The V and J genes are TRBV12-3 or TRBV12-4 and TRBJ2-5; 7 bases agree with TRBD1. V dropped 6 bases and J dropped 2; count of bases not matched to a gene: 6. There are 14 residues in the CDR3. The CDR3 protein is CASSPFRGQETQYF. The CDR3 nucleotides are TGTGCCAGCAGCCCCTTCAGGGGGCAAGAGACCCAGTACTTC.

This clonotype was counted between two and nine times. This rearrangement joins TRBV30 to TRBJ2-5; D perhaps matches TRBD1 (5 bases). Trimming removed 2 bases at V and 4 bases at J, with 11 bases between. Per the germline V gene, CDR1 is GTSNPN and CDR2 is SVGIG (reference sequence). The CDR3 sequence is 13 residues long. The CDR3 nucleotides read TGTGCCTGGAGTCCTCCAGGGTCAGAGACCCAGTACTTC. Translation gives CAWSPPGSETQYF. The full variable domain, in which reference TRBV30 and TRBJ2-5 provide the parts outside the CDR3, is SQTIHQWPATLVQPVGSPLSLECTVEGTSNPNLYWYRQAAGRGLQLLFYSVGIGQISSEVPQNLSASRPQDRQFILSSKKLLLSDSGFYLCAWSPPGSETQYFGPGTRLLVL.

There are a few counts of this clonotype. This chain uses TRBV5-1 with TRBJ2-1; 9 bases align to TRBD1. V shed 4 bases, J shed 0 bases, and the junction held 5 bases outside the gene matches. Germline V gene lookup returns CDR1 SGHRS and CDR2 YFSETQ. The CDR3 runs 16 residues. The DNA of the CDR3 is TGCGCCAGCAGCCTGGGGACAGGGAGCTCCTACAATGAGCAGTTCTTC. Its protein product is CASSLGTGSSYNEQFF.

This clonotype was detected ten times or more. This sequence joins TRBV10-1 and TRBJ1-5; D remains ambiguous. The CDR3 extends over 10 amino acids. V dropped 9 bases and J dropped 4 bases, with 4 bases sitting between them. Germline assignment: CDR1 WNHNN and CDR2 SYGVQD (reference sequence). The CDR3 region is CARTNQPQHF. The CDR3 bases are TGCGCCAGAACAAATCAGCCCCAGCATTTT.

The V call is TRBV3-1, the J call TRBJ1-2, with D possibly TRBD1 on 6 matching bases. With 0 bases removed from V and 7 bases from J, the gap between germline ends came to 12 bases. The CDR3 contains 14 residues. Germline V gene lookup returns CDR1 LGHDT and CDR2 YNNKEL (reference sequence). CDR3 protein: CASSQDTQGRGYTF. In nucleotides, the CDR3 is TGTGCCAGCAGCCAAGATACACAGGGCCGTGGCTACACCTTC.

This chain links TRBV5-1 with TRBJ1-6; the D is unclear. Germline values: CDR1 SGHRS, CDR2 YFSETQ. V was cut by 0 bases and J by 0 bases, with 7 bases left in between. The CDR3 contains 16 residues. The CDR3 DNA reads as TGCGCCAGCAGCTTGGACGGAAGCTCCTATAATTCACCCCTCCACTTT. Its translation: CASSLDGSSYNSPLHF.

This clonotype was seen repeatedly, ten times or more. The genes are TRBV7-2 and TRBJ2-1; D not certain. Germline V gene lookup returns CDR1 SGHTA and CDR2 FQGNSA. The V end lost 0 bases, the J end lost 8 bases, and 8 bases lay between the germline ends. The CDR3 extends over 13 amino acids. DNA of the CDR3: TGTGCCAGCAGCTTAGCACAGAAGGATGAGCAGTTCTTC. Translated: CASSLAQKDEQFF. Full variable domain (outside the CDR3, taken from reference TRBV7-2 and TRBJ2-1): GAGVSQSPSNKVTEKGKDVELRCDPISGHTALYWYRQSLGQGLEFLIYFQGNSAPDKSGLPSDRFSAERTGGSVSTLTIQRTQQEDSAVYLCASSLAQKDEQFFGPGTRLTVL.

This clonotype has at least ten counts. The rearrangement links TRBV9 to TRBJ1-2, with D tentatively TRBD1 (6 bases). Trimming left V 4 bases short and J 5 bases short, with 21 bases between. Germline lookup yields CDR1 SGDLS and CDR2 YYNGEE. The CDR3 covers 16 residues. CDR3: CASSHSLRGIGYGYTF. The CDR3, as DNA: TGTGCCAGCAGCCATTCGCTCAGGGGAATAGGATATGGCTACACCTTC.

This clonotype was detected many times. The rearrangement uses TRBV11-2 and TRBJ1-1; TRBD1 agrees at 11 bases. The germline V gene encodes CDR1 SGHAT and CDR2 FQNNGV. This CDR3 is 16 amino acids long. With 6 bases clipped from V and 0 bases from J, the junction kept 6 bases outside the gene matches. CDR3 in amino acids: CASSSGQGALNTEAFF. CDR3 DNA sequence: TGTGCCAGCAGTTCAGGACAGGGGGCTTTGAACACTGAAGCTTTCTTT.

V is TRBV19 and J is TRBJ2-5, with 7 nucleotides matching TRBD2. The V gene's germline CDR1 is LNHDA and CDR2 SQIVND (reference sequence). The V and J ends lost 6 bases and 7 bases, in that order; junction bases with no gene match: 14. The CDR3 is 15 residues long. The CDR3 DNA reads as TGTGCCAGTAGCCTCACCTCTACTAGCGACCGGACCCAGTACTTC. This translates into CASSLTSTSDRTQYF. The variable domain in full, with the rest retrieved from reference TRBV19 and TRBJ2-5, is DGGITQSPKYLFRKEGQNVTLSCEQNLNHDAMYWYRQDPGQGLRLIYYSQIVNDFQKGDIAEGYSVSREKKESFPLTVTSAQKNPTAFYLCASSLTSTSDRTQYFGPGTRLLVL.

This clonotype was observed at least ten times. This chain joins TRBV20-1 and TRBJ1-2; 8 bases agree with TRBD1. Germline CDR1 is DFQATT and CDR2 is SNEGSKA (reference sequence). Unmatched junction bases numbered 13, after V lost 2 bases and J lost 8 bases. The CDR3 runs 15 residues. The CDR3 region is CSARPMDRVTGGYTF. CDR3 in DNA: TGCAGTGCTAGACCGATGGACAGGGTCACCGGGGGCTACACCTTC.

The chain links TRBV5-1 to TRBJ2-2, with 12 bases lining up with TRBD1. The CDR3 length is 15 residues. V dropped 4 bases and J dropped 5; count of bases not matched to a gene: 3. Germline loops: CDR1 SGHRS, CDR2 YFSETQ. CDR3 sequence reads: CASSRGQGATGELFF. The CDR3 DNA reads as TGCGCCAGCAGCCGGGGACAGGGGGCTACCGGGGAGCTGTTTTTT. Based on the CDR3 plus reference TRBV5-1 and TRBJ2-2, the full variable domain is KAGVTQTPRYLIKTRGQQVTLSCSPISGHRSVSWYQQTPGQGLQFLFEYFSETQRNKGNFPGRFSGRQFSNSRSEMNVSTLELGDSALYLCASSRGQGATGELFFGEGSRLTVL.

The chain employs TRBV6-4 and TRBJ2-3; D remains ambiguous. Trimming stripped 4 bases from V and 8 bases from J, with 19 bases between. Per the germline V gene, CDR1 is MRHNA and CDR2 is SNTAGT. The CDR3 is 15 amino acids. The CDR3 sequence: CASSVSSASRATQYF. As DNA, the CDR3 is TGTGCCAGCAGTGTATCGAGCGCCTCCCGGGCTACGCAGTATTTT.

This clonotype was counted only a few times. The V gene is TRBV5-4, the J gene TRBJ2-3; D remains ambiguous. This CDR3 is 16 amino acids long. Between the trimmed V and J ends, which lost 4 bases and 0 bases, there was a span of 15 bases. The germline V gene has CDR1 SGHNT and CDR2 YYREEE (reference sequence). CDR3 coding DNA: TGTGCCAGCAGCCACGCGGCGACAACTAGCACAGATACGCAGTATTTT. Translated: CASSHAATTSTDTQYF.

This chain joins TRBV6-2 or TRBV6-3 and TRBJ1-4; TRBD1 might be the D (6 bases). Germline values: CDR1 MNHEY, CDR2 SVGEGT. V lost 0 bases to trimming and J lost 6 bases, with 20 bases between them. The CDR3 is 18 amino acids. The CDR3 spells CASSYSSKSQPGDEKLFF. The CDR3 DNA reads TGTGCCAGCAGTTACTCGTCCAAATCCCAGCCAGGGGATGAAAAACTGTTTTTT.

This clonotype was observed a few times. The chain links TRBV10-2 to TRBJ2-1, with 7 bases lining up with TRBD1. CDR1 is WSHSY, CDR2 SAAADI, per germline. V lost 6 bases to trimming and J lost 7 bases; unmatched junction nucleotides: 9. This CDR3 has 14 amino acids. This CDR3 is CASSPDRVMNEQFF. CDR3 DNA: TGCGCCAGCAGCCCCGACAGGGTAATGAATGAGCAGTTCTTC.

CDR3 in amino acids: CASTGGTGGNSPLHF. The DNA for the CDR3 is TGTGCCAGCACCGGGGGGACAGGGGGTAATTCACCCCTCCACTTT. The J gene is TRBJ1-6, the V gene TRBV2; TRBD1 matches 11 bases. With 7 bases clipped from V and 6 bases from J, the junction kept 5 bases outside the gene matches. CDR3 length: 15 amino acids. Germline CDR1 SNHLY, CDR2 FYNNEI.

In the case of this clonotype: A much larger clone differs by one base, so this may be a read error. The chain carries TRBV5-6 and TRBJ1-5; 8 bases fit TRBD1. The ends lost 6 bases at V and 2 bases at J; junction bases unmatched: 10. Germline V lookup: CDR1 SGHDT, CDR2 YYEEEE. CDR3 length equals 16 residues. This CDR3 reads CASNRGGQGGNQPQHF. CDR3 nucleotides: TGTGCCAGCAACCGAGGAGGACAGGGCGGCAATCAGCCCCAGCATTTT. Full variable domain (missing parts from reference TRBV5-6 and TRBJ1-5): DAGVTQSPTHLIKTRGQQVTLRCSPKSGHDTVSWYQQALGQGPQFIFQYYEEEERQRGNFPDRFSGHQFPNYSSELNVNALLLGDSALYLCASNRGGQGGNQPQHFGDGTRLSIL.

This clonotype has ten or more counts. The chain carries TRBV20-1 and TRBJ2-7, with D maybe TRBD1 (5 bases). The CDR3 length is 18 residues. Looked up from germline, CDR1 is DFQATT and CDR2 is SNEGSKA (reference sequence). The V end was cut by 0 bases, the J end by 0 bases, with 21 bases between. CDR3 in amino acids: CSARDEDTLDIDSYEQYF. CDR3 sequence (DNA): TGCAGTGCTAGAGACGAAGACACATTGGACATCGACTCCTACGAGCAGTACTTC.

This clonotype was found a few times. The gene calls are TRBV6-6 and TRBJ1-1, with 7 bases that match TRBD1. Trimming removed 6 bases from V and 2 bases from J; junction bases left unmatched: 6. The CDR3 loop spans 14 amino acids. CDR1 MNHNY and CDR2 SVGAGI come from the germline V gene (reference sequence). DNA of the CDR3: TGTGCCAGCAGCCGACAGGGTTCTAACACTGAAGCTTTCTTT. It encodes CASSRQGSNTEAFF.